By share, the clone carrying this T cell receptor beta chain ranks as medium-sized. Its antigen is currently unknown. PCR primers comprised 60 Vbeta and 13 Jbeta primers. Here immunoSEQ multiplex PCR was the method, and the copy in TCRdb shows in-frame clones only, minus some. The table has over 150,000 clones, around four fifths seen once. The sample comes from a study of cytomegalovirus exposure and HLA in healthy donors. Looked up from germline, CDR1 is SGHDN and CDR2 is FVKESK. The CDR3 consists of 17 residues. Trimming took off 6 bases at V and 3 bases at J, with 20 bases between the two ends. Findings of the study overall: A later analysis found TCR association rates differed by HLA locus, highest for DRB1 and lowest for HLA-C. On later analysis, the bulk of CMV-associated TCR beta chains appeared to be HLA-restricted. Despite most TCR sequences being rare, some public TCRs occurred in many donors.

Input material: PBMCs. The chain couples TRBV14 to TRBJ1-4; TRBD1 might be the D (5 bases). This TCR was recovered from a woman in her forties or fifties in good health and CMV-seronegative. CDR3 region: CASSPGGDWTPNEKLFF. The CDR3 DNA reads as TGTGCCAGCAGTCCCGGGGGGGACTGGACCCCTAATGAAAAACTGTTTTTT.